These 5 T cell receptor beta chains were all obtained from the same sample, sequenced in a study of T cell responses to AZD1222 COVID-19 vaccine. This table comes from immunoSEQ multiplex PCR, and its TCRdb copy is limited to in-frame clones, with some not included. The sample consists of tens of thousands of clones, 92% of them appearing once. The sequencing used peripheral blood, collected 28 days after the second AZD1222 dose. Receptors originate from an adult who received the AZD1222 COVID-19 vaccine.

The genes are TRBV28 and TRBJ2-1, with D perhaps assigned TRBD1 or TRBD2 (5 bases each). There are 16 residues in the CDR3. V was shortened by 5 bases and J by 0 bases, with 14 bases between the two germline ends. CDR1 and CDR2 (germline): MDHEN, SYDVKM. The CDR3 sequence is CASSKGTKGSYNEQFF. The CDR3 DNA sequence: TGTGCCAGCAGTAAGGGGACCAAGGGCTCCTACAATGAGCAGTTCTTC.

This clone was picked up one time. The CDR3 reads CAWSVYRADKLFF. The CDR3 coding sequence is TGTGCCTGGAGTGTATACCGGGCCGACAAACTGTTTTTT. This chain joins TRBV30 and TRBJ1-4; D uncertain. CDR3 length: 13 amino acids. Germline V gives CDR1 GTSNPN, CDR2 SVGIG (reference sequence). Trimming shortened V by 0 bases and J by 11 bases, and 13 bases separated the two germline ends.

The CDR3 loop is CASSAVGEQYF. CDR3 in DNA: TGTGCCAGCAGTGCGGTAGGCGAGCAGTACTTC. The chain recombines TRBV2 with TRBJ2-7, with D unresolved. CDR1 is SNHLY and CDR2 is FYNNEI in the germline V gene. V shed 4 bases and J shed 6 bases, with 7 bases lying between them. The CDR3 spans 11 residues.

The chain couples TRBV5-1 to TRBJ1-1; weak D call: TRBD1 (6 bases). CDR3 length: 12 amino acids. Trimming removed 5 bases at V and 6 bases at J, with 11 bases between. Germline CDR1 and CDR2: SGHRS and YFSETQ. The CDR3: CASSTGSSEAFF. The CDR3 nucleotides are TGCGCCAGCAGTACAGGGTCTTCTGAAGCTTTCTTT.

The J gene is TRBJ2-1, the V gene TRBV7-8; a possible D gene is TRBD1 (6 bases). V gave up 1 base and J gave up 6 bases, with 16 bases separating them. Germline CDR1 reads SGHVS; CDR2 reads FQNEAQ. The CDR3 is 16 residues long. The CDR3 DNA sequence: TGTGCCAGCAGCTTAGTGGGCGGAACAGGGATCAATGAGCAGTTCTTC. Its translation is CASSLVGGTGINEQFF.